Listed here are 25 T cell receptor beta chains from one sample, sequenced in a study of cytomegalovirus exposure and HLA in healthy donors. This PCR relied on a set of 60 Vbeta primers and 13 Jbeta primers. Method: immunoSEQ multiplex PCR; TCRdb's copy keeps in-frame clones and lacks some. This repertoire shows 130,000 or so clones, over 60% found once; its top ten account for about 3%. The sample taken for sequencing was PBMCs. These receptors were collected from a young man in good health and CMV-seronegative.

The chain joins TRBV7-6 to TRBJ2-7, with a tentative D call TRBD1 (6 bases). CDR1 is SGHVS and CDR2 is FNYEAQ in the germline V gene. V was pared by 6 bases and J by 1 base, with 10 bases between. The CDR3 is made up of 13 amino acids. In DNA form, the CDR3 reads TGTGCCAGCAGTAACAGGGTTTCCTACGAGCAGTACTTC. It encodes CASSNRVSYEQYF.

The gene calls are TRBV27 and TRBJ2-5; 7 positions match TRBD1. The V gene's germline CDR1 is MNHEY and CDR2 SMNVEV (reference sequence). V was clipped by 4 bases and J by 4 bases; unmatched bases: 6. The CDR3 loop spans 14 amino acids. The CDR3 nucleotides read TGTGCCAGCAGTTCAACAGGGGTTGTAGAGACCCAGTACTTC. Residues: CASSSTGVVETQYF.

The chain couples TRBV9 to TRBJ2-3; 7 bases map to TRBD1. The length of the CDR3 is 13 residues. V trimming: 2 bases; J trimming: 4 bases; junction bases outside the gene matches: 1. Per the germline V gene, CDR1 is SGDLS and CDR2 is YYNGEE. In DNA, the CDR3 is TGTGCCAGCAGCGTCCAGGGGGCAGATACGCAGTATTTT. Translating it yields CASSVQGADTQYF.

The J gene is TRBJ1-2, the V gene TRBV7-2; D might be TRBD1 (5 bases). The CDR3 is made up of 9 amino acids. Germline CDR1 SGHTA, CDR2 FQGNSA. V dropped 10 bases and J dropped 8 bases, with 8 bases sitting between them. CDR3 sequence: CATGGGYTF. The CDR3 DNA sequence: TGTGCCACCGGGGGGGGCTACACCTTC.

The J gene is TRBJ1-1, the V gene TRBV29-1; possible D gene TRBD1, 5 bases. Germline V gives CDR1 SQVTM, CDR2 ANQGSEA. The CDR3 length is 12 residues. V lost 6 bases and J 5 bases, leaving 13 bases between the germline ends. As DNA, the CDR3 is TGCAGCGTAGGACCTGGGGGGACTGAAGCTTTCTTT. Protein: CSVGPGGTEAFF.

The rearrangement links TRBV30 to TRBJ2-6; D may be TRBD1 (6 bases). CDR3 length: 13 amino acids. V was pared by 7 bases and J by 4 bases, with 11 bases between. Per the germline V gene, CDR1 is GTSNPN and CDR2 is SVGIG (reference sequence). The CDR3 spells CASGVWGANVLTF. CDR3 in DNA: TGTGCCTCAGGGGTTTGGGGGGCCAACGTCCTGACTTTC.

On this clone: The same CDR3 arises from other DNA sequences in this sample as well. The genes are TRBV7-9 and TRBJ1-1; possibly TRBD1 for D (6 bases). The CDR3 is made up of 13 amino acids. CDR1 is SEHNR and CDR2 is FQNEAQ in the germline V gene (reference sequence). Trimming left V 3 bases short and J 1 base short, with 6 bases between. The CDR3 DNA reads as TGTGCCAGCAGCTTGGACAGGAACACTGAAGCTTTCTTT. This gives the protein CASSLDRNTEAFF.

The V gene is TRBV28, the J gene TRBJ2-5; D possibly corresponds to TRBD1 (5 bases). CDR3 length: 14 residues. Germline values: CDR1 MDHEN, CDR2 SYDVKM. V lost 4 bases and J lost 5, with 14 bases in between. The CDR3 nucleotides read TGTGCCAGCAGTTCAGGGATCGGCCGGGAGACCCAGTACTTC. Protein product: CASSSGIGRETQYF.

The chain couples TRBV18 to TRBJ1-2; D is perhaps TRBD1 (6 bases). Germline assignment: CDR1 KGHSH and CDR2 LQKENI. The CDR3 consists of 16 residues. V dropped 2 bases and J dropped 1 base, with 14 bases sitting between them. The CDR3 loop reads CASSPYQQGDNYGYTF. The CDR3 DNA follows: TGTGCCAGCTCACCATATCAACAGGGCGATAACTATGGCTACACCTTC. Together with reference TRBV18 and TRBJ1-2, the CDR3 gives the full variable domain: NAGVMQNPRHLVRRRGQEARLRCSPMKGHSHVYWYRQLPEEGLKFMVYLQKENIIDESGMPKERFSAEFPKEGPSILRIQQVVRGDSAAYFCASSPYQQGDNYGYTFGSGTRLTVV.

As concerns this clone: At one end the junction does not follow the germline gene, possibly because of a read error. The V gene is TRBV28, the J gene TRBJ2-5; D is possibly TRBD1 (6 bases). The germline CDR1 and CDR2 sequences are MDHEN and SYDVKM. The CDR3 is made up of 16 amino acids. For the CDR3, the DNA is TGTGCCGGCAGCAGTCAGTCCGGGACACTGTCAGAGACCCAGTACTTC. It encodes CAGSSQSGTLSETQYF. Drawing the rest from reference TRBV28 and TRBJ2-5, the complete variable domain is DVKVTQSSRYLVKRTGEKVFLECVQDMDHENMFWYRQDPGLGLRLIYFSYDVKMKEKGDIPEGYSVSREKKERFSLILESASTNQTSMYLCAGSSQSGTLSETQYFGPGTRLLVL.

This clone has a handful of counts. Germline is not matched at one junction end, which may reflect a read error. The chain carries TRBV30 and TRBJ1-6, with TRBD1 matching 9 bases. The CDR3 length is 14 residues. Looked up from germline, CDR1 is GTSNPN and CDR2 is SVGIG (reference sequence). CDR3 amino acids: CASHTGGAEGVVIF. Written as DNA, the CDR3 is TGTGCCTCCCACACAGGGGGCGCGGAGGGTGTGGTCATCTTT. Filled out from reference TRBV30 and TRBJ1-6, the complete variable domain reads SQTIHQWPATLVQPVGSPLSLECTVEGTSNPNLYWYRQAAGRGLQLLFYSVGIGQISSEVPQNLSASRPQDRQFILSSKKLLLSDSGFYLCASHTGGAEGVVIFGNGTRLTVT.

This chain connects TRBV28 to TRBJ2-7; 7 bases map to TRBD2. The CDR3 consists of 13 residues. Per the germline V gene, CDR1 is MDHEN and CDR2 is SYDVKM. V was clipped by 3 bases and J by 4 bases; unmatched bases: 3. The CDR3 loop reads CASSLGGNYEQYF. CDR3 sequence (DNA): TGTGCCAGCAGTTTGGGGGGGAATTACGAGCAGTACTTC.

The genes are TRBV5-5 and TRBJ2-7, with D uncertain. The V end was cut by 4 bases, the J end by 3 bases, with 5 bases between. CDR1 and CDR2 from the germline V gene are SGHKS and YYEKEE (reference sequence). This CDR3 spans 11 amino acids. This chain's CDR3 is CASSRLYEQYF. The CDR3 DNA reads TGTGCCAGCAGCCGACTCTACGAGCAGTACTTC.

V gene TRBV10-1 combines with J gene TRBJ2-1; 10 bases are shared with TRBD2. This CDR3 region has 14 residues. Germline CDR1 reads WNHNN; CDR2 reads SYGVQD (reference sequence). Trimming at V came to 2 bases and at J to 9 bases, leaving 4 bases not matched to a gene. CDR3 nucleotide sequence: TGCGCCAGCAGTGAGAAGCGGGAGGGACGTGAGCAGTTCTTC. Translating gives CASSEKREGREQFF.

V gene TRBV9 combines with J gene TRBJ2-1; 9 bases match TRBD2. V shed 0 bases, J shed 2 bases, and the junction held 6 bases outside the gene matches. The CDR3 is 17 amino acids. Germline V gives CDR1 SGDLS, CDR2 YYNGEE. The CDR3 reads CASSVVSGTSPYNEQFF. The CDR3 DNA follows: TGTGCCAGCAGCGTAGTATCCGGGACTAGCCCCTACAATGAGCAGTTCTTC.

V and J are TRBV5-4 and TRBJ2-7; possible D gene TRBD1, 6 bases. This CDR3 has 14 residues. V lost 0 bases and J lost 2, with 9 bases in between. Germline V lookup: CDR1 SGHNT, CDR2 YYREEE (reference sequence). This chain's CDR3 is CASSLDAGAYEQYF. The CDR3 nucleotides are TGTGCCAGCAGCTTGGACGCAGGGGCCTACGAGCAGTACTTC.

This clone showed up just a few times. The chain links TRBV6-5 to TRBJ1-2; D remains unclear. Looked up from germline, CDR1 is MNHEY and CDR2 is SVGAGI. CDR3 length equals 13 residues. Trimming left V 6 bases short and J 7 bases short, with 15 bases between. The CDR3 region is CASRPGRAGGYTF. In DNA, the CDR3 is TGTGCCAGCAGGCCCGGGAGGGCGGGTGGCTACACCTTC.

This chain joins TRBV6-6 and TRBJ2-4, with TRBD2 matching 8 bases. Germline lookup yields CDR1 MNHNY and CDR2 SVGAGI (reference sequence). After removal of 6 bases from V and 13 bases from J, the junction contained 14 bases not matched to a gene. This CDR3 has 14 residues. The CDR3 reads CASSNGGGFSVQYF. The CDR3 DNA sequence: TGTGCCAGCAGCAACGGGGGGGGGTTCAGCGTCCAGTACTTC.

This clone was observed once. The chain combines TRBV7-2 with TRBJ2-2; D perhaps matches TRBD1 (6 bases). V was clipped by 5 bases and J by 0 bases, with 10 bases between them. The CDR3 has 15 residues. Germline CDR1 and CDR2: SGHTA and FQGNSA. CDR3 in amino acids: CASSLGQTNTGELFF. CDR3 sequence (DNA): TGTGCCAGCAGCCTAGGACAGACGAACACCGGGGAGCTGTTTTTT.

This CDR3 reads CASSLDRNTEAFF. CDR3 coding DNA: TGTGCCAGCAGCTTGGACAGGAACACTGAAGCTTTCTTT. The chain carries TRBV7-8 and TRBJ1-1; D possibly corresponds to TRBD1 (6 bases). Germline CDR1 is SGHVS and CDR2 is FQNEAQ. The CDR3 loop spans 13 amino acids. Trimming removed 3 bases from V and 1 base from J, with 6 bases in between.

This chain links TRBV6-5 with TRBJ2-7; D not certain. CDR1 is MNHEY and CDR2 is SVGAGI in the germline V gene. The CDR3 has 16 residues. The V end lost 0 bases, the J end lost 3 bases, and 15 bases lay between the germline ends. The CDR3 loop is CASSYSRQTQLYEQYF. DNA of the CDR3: TGTGCCAGCAGTTACTCCCGACAAACCCAACTCTACGAGCAGTACTTC.

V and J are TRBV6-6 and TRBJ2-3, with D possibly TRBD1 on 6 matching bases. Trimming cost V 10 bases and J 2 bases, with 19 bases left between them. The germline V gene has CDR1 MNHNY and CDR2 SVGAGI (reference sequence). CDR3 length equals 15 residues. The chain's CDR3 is CATRDRLRDTDTQYF. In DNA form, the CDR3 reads TGTGCCACCAGAGACAGGCTTCGGGACACAGATACGCAGTATTTT.

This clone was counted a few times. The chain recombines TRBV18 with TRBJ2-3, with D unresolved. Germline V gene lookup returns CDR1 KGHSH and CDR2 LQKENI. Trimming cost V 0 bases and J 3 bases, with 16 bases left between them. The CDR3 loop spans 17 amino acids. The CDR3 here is CASSPPRSARSTDTQYF. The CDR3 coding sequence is TGTGCCAGCTCACCACCGCGAAGTGCGCGCTCTACAGATACGCAGTATTTT. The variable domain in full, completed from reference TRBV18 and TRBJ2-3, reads NAGVMQNPRHLVRRRGQEARLRCSPMKGHSHVYWYRQLPEEGLKFMVYLQKENIIDESGMPKERFSAEFPKEGPSILRIQQVVRGDSAAYFCASSPPRSARSTDTQYFGPGTRLTVL.

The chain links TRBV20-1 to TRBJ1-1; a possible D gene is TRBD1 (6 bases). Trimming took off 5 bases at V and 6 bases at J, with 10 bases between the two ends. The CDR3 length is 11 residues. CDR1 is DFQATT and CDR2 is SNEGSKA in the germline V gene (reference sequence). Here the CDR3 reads CSAATGPEAFF. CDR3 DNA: TGCAGTGCTGCAACAGGGCCTGAAGCTTTCTTT.

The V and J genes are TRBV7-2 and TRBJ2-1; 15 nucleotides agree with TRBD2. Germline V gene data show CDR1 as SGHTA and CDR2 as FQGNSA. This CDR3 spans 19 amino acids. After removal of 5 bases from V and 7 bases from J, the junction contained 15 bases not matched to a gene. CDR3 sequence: CASSIGLAGGLGPLNEQFF. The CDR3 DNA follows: TGTGCCAGCAGCATCGGACTAGCGGGGGGGCTGGGCCCATTGAATGAGCAGTTCTTC.